This entry is about one TCR beta chain. 13 Jbeta primers and 60 Vbeta primers were used for the PCR. Sequencing used immunoSEQ multiplex PCR; TCRdb keeps in-frame clones, though not all of them. The sample lists 150,000 to 200,000 clones; 71% were seen once. These data are taken from a study of cytomegalovirus exposure and HLA in healthy donors. The germline V gene encodes CDR1 SGHVS and CDR2 FQNEAQ. The CDR3 extends over 17 amino acids. V was pared by 4 bases and J by 4 bases, with 19 bases between. This receptor was taken from a woman aged 25 to 39 in good health and CMV-seronegative. The gene calls are TRBV7-8 and TRBJ2-2, with D possibly being TRBD2 (6 bases). The sample was PBMCs. This CDR3 is CASSSDWGPRGTGELFF. The CDR3 DNA is TGTGCCAGCAGCTCAGATTGGGGACCGCGGGGCACCGGGGAGCTGTTTTTT.